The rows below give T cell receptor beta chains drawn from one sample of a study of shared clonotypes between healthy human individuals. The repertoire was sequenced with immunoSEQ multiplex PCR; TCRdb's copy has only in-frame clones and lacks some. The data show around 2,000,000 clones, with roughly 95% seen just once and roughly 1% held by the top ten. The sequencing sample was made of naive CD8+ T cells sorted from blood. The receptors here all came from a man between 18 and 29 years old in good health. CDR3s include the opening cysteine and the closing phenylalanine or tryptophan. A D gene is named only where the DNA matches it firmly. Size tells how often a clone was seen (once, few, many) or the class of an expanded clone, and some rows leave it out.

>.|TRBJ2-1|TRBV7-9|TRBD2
TGTGCCAGCAGCCCCGGACTAGCGGCCTACACTGAGCAGTTCTTC
CASSPGLAAYTEQFF
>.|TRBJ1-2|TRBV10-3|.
TGTGCCATCAGTGAGTCGGGCTACTATGGCTACACCTTC
CAISESGYYGYTF
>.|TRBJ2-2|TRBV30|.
TGTGCCTGGAGTGCCCTGGCGGGACTCCGCACCGGGGAGCTGTTTTTT
CAWSALAGLRTGELFF
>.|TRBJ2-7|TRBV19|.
TGTGCCAATCACTACGAGCAGTACTTC
CANHYEQYF
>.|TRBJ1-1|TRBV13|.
TGTGCCAGCAGCTTATCTAGGGGTTTCACTGAAGCTTTCTTT
CASSLSRGFTEAFF
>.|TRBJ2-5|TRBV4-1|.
TGCGCCAGCAGCCCCACGACGCTGATTCAAGAGACCCAGTACTTC
CASSPTTLIQETQYF
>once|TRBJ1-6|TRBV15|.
TGTGCCACCAGCAGAGATAGGATAACAGGGAAACTCAGGAATTCACCCCTCCACTTT
CATSRDRITGKLRNSPLHF
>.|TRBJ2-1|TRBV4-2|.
TGTGCCAGCAGCCACGAATCGAACGCAGCCGATGAGCAGTTCTTC
CASSHESNAADEQFF
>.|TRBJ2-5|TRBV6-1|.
TGTGCCAGCAGTGATCAATGGGGTACTATCAGGGAGACCCAGTACTTC
CASSDQWGTIRETQYF
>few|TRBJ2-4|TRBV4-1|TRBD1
TGCGCCAGCAGCCACGGACAGGGCAACTTAGCCAAAAACATTCAGTACTTC
CASSHGQGNLAKNIQYF
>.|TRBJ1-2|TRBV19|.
TGTGCCAGTAGTCTCCACCGGGACCGTATTAACTATGGCTACACCTTC
CASSLHRDRINYGYTF
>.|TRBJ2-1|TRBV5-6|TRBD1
TGTGCCAGCAGCGCCGGGACAGCCAACAATGAGCAGTTCTTC
CASSAGTANNEQFF
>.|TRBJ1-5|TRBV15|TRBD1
TGTGCCACCAAACAGGGGCCGATTTATAGCAATCAGCCCCAGCATTTT
CATKQGPIYSNQPQHF
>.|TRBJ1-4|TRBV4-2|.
TGTGCCAGCAGCCAAGAATCCGTTTTCGTAACTAATGAAAAACTGTTTTTT
CASSQESVFVTNEKLFF
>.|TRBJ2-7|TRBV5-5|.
TGTGCCAGCAGCTCTCATGGGACAAGCATTTACGAGCAGTACTTC
CASSSHGTSIYEQYF
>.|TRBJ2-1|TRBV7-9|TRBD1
TGTGCCAGCAGACCCCGGGACAGTCTATACAATGAGCAGTTCTTC
CASRPRDSLYNEQFF
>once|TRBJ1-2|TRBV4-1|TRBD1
TGCGCCAGCAGCCAGGCGGGGACAGGCTATGGCTACACCTTC
CASSQAGTGYGYTF
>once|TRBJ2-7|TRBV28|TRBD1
TGTGCCAGCAGCCCAGGGGGAGCCGAGCAGTACTTC
CASSPGGAEQYF
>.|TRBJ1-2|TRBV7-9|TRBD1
TGTGCCAGCAGCTTGGCAGGGACAGGGCCTAACTATGGCTACACCTTC
CASSLAGTGPNYGYTF
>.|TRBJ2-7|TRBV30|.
TGTGCCTGGAGTGTAGGGGCGGGAATTAACGAGCAGTACTTC
CAWSVGAGINEQYF
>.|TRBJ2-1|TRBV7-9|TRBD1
TGTGCCAGCAGCCCCGGGACAGGGGAGTACAATGAGCAGTTCTTC
CASSPGTGEYNEQFF
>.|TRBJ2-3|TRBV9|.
TGTGCCAGCAGCGTAGCAATGCGCACAGATACGCAGTATTTT
CASSVAMRTDTQYF